These 2 T cell receptor beta chains share one sample of origin, sequenced in a study of human T cells and chemical hapten exposure. TCRdb fed the RACE reads into MiXCR, producing one record per CDR3 protein. Of some 100,000 distinct CDR3 sequences in the sample, 9.3% are singletons; the top ten hold around 2%. Time point indicated: patch test 2, 6 weeks after DPC sensitization. Treatment indicated: therapeutic diphenylcyclopropenone sensitization with weekly scalp DPC. The specimen was whole blood, collected in connection with sensitization to the hapten diphenylcyclopropenone (DPC). These TCRs come from a woman in her 40s with alopecia areata. Some clones in this sample may be carry-over from other donors' samples.

In its sample, this clonotype was seen many times. The chain couples TRBV14 to TRBJ2-3, with 7 positions matching TRBD2. CDR1 is SGHDN, CDR2 FVKESK, per germline. The CDR3 consists of 14 residues. V was clipped by 1 base and J by 6 bases; unmatched bases: 4. The CDR3 DNA is TGTGCCAGCAGCCAAGGCGGGAGAATGGATACGCAGTATTTT. This gives the protein CASSQGGRMDTQYF.

The rearrangement joins TRBV6-2 or TRBV6-3 to TRBJ2-5, with D possibly matching TRBD1 (6 bases). CDR3 size: 15 residues. The germline V and J ends were trimmed by 6 bases and 4 bases, with 18 bases remaining between them. CDR1 and CDR2 (germline): MNHEY, SVGEGT. The CDR3, as DNA: TGTGCCAGCAGCACTTACGGGACATCTTCAGAGACCCAGTACTTC. Translating gives CASSTYGTSSETQYF.